Here is one T cell receptor (beta chain) with its context. What it recognizes is unknown. This sample was taken from a study of shared clonotypes between healthy human individuals. Background on the study: There were three CD4 naive, three CD4 memory, two CD8 naive and one CD8 memory plates per donor. General study results and limits: In a few donors, around 4.8% of naive CD4 clonotypes appeared in common. Clonotype sharing among donors was expected to depend on sequencing depth.

Only CD45RO-negative cells positively selected for CCR7 counted as naive CD8 cells, so terminally differentiated effector memory CD45RA+ cells were excluded. As handled by the study authors: There were no quality scores in the junction-only immunoSEQ sequences, so filtering differed. Generated by immunoSEQ multiplex PCR, the TCRdb table keeps only in-frame clones and is missing some. The D gene and trimming were derived from the DNA, and the V and J assignments and clone size from that table. Of around 2.1 million clones listed, about 93% are singletons. This clonotype originated in a man in his late teens or twenties in good health. Some clones in this sample may be carry-over from other donors' samples. Sequencing was carried out using naive CD8+ T cells from PBMCs.

As DNA, the CDR3 is TGTGCCAGCAGCACAGACAGGGCCTATCCTGGAAACACCATATATTTT. Translating gives CASSTDRAYPGNTIYF. The gene calls are TRBV7-8 and TRBJ1-3; 7 bases are a match to TRBD1. This CDR3 is 16 amino acids long. Germline V gives CDR1 SGHVS, CDR2 FQNEAQ. The trim removed 5 bases at V and 2 bases at J, leaving 9 bases unmatched.